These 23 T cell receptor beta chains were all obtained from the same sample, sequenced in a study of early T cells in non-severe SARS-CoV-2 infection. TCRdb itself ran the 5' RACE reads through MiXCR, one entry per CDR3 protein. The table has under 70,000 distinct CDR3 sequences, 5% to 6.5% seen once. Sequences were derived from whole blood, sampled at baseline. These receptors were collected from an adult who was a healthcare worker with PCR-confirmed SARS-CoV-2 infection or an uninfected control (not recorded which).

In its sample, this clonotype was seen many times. The CDR3 DNA is TGTGCCAGCAGCCCCCCCGGACAGGGAACCACCGGGGAGCTGTTTTTT. Translation: CASSPPGQGTTGELFF. The chain is built from TRBV7-9 and TRBJ2-2, with TRBD1 identical over 8 bases. The CDR3 has 16 amino acids. The V gene end was trimmed by 5 bases and the J gene end by 4 bases; junction bases not matched to a gene: 9. Germline V gene lookup returns CDR1 SEHNR and CDR2 FQNEAQ (reference sequence).

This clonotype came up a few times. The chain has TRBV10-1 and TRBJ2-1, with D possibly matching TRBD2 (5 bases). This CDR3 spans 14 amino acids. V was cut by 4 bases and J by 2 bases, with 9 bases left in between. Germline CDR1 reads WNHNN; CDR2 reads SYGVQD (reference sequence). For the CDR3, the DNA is TGCGCCAGCAGTGGAGGGTCCCCCTACAATGAGCAGTTCTTC. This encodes CASSGGSPYNEQFF.

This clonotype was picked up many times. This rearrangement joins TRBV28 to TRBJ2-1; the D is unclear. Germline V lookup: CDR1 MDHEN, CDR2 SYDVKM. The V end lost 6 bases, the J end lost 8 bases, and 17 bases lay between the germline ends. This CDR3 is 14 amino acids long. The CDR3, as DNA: TGTGCCAGCAGCCCGGGTGGAGTTTTTCATGAGCAGTTCTTC. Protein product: CASSPGGVFHEQFF.

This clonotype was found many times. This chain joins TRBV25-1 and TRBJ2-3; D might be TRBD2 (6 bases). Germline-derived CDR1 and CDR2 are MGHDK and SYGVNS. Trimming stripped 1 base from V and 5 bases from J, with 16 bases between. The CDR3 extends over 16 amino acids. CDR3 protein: CASSEFGTSVGDTQYF. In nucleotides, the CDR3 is TGTGCCAGCAGTGAATTCGGGACTTCCGTGGGAGATACGCAGTATTTT.

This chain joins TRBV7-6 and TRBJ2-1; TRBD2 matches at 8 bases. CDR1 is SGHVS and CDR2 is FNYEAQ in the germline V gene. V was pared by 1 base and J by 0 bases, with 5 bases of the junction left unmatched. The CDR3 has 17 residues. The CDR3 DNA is TGTGCCAGCAGCTTAGGCGGGGGGCTTAGCTCCTACAATGAGCAGTTCTTC. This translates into CASSLGGGLSSYNEQFF. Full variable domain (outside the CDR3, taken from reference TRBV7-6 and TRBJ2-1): GAGVSQSPRYKVTKRGQDVALRCDPISGHVSLYWYRQALGQGPEFLTYFNYEAQQDKSGLPNDRFSAERPEGSISTLTIQRTEQRDSAMYRCASSLGGGLSSYNEQFFGPGTRLTVL.

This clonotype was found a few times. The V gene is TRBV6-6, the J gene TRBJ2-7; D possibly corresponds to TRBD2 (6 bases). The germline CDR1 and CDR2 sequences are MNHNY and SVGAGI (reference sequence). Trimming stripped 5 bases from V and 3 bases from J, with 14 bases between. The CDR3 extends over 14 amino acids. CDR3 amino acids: CASSPETRHYEQYF. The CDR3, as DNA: TGTGCCAGCAGTCCGGAGACTAGGCACTACGAGCAGTACTTC.

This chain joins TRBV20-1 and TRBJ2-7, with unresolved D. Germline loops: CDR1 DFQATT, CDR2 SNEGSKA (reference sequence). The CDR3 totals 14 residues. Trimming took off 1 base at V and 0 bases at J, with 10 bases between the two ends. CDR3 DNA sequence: TGCAGTGCTAGAGGACACCGGACCTCCTACGAGCAGTACTTC. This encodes CSARGHRTSYEQYF.

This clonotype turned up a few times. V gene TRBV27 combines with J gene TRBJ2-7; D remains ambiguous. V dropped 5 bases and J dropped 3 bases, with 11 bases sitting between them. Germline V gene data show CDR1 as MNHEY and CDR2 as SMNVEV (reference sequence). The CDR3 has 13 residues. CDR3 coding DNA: TGTGCCAGCAGTCCCTCCGAACACTACGAGCAGTACTTC. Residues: CASSPSEHYEQYF.

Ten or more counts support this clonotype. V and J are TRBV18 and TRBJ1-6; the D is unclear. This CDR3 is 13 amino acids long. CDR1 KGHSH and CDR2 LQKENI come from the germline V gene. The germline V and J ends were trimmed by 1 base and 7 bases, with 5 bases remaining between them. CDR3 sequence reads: CASSPHDNSPLHF. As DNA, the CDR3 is TGTGCCAGCTCACCACATGACAATTCACCCCTCCACTTT.

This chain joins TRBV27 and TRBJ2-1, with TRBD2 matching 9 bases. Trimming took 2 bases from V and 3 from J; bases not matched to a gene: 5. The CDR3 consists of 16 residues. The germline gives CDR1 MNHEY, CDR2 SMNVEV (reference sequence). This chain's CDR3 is CASSLTAGGLYNEQFF. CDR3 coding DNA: TGTGCCAGCAGTTTAACGGCGGGAGGGCTCTACAATGAGCAGTTCTTC.

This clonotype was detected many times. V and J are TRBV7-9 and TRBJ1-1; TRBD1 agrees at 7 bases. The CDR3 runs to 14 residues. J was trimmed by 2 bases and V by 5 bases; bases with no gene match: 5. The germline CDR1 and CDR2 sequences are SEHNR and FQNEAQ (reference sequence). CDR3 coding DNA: TGTGCCAGCAGCACCGGACAGGTTAACACTGAAGCTTTCTTT. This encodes CASSTGQVNTEAFF.

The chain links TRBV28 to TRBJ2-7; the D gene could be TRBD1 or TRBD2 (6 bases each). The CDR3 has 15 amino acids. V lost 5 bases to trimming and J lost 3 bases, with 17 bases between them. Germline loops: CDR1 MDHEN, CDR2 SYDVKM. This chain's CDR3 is CASSNSGAPYYEQYF. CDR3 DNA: TGTGCCAGCAGTAATTCGGGGGCCCCTTACTACGAGCAGTACTTC.

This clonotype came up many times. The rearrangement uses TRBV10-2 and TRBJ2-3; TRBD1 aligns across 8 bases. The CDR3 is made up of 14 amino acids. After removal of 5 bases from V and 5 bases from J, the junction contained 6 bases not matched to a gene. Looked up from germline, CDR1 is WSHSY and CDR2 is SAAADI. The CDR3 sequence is CASSTGQGGDTQYF. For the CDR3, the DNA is TGCGCCAGCAGTACAGGACAGGGTGGAGATACGCAGTATTTT.

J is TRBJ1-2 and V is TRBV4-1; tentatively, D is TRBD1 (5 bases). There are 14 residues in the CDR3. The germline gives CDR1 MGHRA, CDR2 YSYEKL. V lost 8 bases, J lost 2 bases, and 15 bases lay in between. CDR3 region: CASFPGTGNYGYTF. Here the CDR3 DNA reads TGCGCCAGCTTTCCCGGGACGGGAAACTATGGCTACACCTTC.

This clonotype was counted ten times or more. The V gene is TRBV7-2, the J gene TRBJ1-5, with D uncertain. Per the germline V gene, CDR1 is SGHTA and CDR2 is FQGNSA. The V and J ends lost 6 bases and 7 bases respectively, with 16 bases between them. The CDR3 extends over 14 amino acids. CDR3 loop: CASSQMGMGQPQHF. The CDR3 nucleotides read TGTGCCAGCAGTCAAATGGGGATGGGGCAGCCCCAGCATTTT. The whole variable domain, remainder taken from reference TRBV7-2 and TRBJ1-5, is GAGVSQSPSNKVTEKGKDVELRCDPISGHTALYWYRQSLGQGLEFLIYFQGNSAPDKSGLPSDRFSAERTGGSVSTLTIQRTQQEDSAVYLCASSQMGMGQPQHFGDGTRLSIL.

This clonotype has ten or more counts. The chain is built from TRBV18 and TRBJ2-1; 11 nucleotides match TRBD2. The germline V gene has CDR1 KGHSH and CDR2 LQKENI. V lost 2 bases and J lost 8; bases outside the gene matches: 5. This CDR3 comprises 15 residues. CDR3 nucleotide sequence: TGTGCCAGCTCACCAGTAGGACTAGCGGGCCATGAGCAGTTCTTC. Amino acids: CASSPVGLAGHEQFF.

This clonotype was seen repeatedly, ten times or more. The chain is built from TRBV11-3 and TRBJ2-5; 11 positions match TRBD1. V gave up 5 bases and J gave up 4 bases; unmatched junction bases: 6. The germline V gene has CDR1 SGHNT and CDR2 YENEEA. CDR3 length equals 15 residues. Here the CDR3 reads CASSQGTGGLETQYF. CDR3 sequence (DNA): TGTGCCAGCAGCCAAGGGACAGGGGGACTAGAGACCCAGTACTTC.

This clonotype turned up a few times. The CDR3: CASSQDPTKPWERATDTQYF. CDR3 nucleotide sequence: TGTGCCAGCAGCCAAGATCCCACCAAGCCATGGGAGAGGGCCACAGATACGCAGTATTTT. The chain combines TRBV4-2 with TRBJ2-3; a possible D gene is TRBD2 (5 bases). Germline CDR1 LGHNA, CDR2 YNFKEQ. The CDR3 loop spans 20 amino acids. The V end lost 0 bases, the J end lost 2 bases, and 24 bases lay between the germline ends.

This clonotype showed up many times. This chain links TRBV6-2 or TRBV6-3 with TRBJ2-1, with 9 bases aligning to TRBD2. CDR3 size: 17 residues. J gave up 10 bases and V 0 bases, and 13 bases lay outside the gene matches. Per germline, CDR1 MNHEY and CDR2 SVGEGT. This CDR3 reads CASSYSGLARYLAEQFF. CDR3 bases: TGTGCCAGCAGTTACTCGGGACTAGCAAGATACTTAGCCGAGCAGTTCTTC.

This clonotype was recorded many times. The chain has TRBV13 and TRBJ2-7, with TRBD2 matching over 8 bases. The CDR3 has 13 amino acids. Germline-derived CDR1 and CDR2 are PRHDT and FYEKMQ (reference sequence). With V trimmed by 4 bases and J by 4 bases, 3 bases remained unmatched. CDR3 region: CASSSGLVYEQYF. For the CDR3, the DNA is TGTGCCAGCAGCTCGGGACTAGTGTACGAGCAGTACTTC.

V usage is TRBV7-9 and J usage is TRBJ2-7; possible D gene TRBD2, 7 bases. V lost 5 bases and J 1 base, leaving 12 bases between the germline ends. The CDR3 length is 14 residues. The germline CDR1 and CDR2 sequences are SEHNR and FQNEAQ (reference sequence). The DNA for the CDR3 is TGTGCCAGCAGCCAAGGGGGGGCGTCCTACGAGCAGTACTTC. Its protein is CASSQGGASYEQYF. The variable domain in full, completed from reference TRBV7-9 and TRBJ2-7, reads DTGVSQNPRHKITKRGQNVTFRCDPISEHNRLYWYRQTLGQGPEFLTYFQNEAQLEKSRLLSDRFSAERPKGSFSTLEIQRTEQGDSAMYLCASSQGGASYEQYFGPGTRLTVT.

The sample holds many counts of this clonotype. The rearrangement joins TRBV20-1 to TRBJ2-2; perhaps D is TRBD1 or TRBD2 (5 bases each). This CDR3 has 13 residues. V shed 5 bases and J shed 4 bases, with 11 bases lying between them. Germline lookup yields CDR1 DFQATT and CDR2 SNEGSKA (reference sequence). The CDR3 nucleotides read TGCAGTGCTTCTACGGGGCCCACCGGGGAGCTGTTTTTT. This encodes CSASTGPTGELFF.

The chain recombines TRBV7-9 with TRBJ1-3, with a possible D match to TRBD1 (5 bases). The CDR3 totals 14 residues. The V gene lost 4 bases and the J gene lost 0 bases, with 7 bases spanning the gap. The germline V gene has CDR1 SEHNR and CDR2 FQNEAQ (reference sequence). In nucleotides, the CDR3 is TGTGCCAGCAGCTCCGGACACTCTGGAAACACCATATATTTT. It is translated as CASSSGHSGNTIYF.